A selection of T cell receptor beta chains follows, all from one sample in a study of shared clonotypes between healthy human individuals. Clones were read by immunoSEQ multiplex PCR, and TCRdb kept only the in-frame ones, dropping some. The table shows some 2,000,000 clones, with roughly 95% occurring only once. Material for sequencing was naive CD8+ T cells sorted from blood. These receptors were taken from a man between 18 and 29 years old in good health. The CDR3 runs from the conserved cysteine through the conserved F or W.

v_call	j_call	cdr3_aa
TRBV5-1	TRBJ2-1	CASSLLGVNEQFF
TRBV7-9	TRBJ2-3	CASSRGTPLNTQYF
TRBV27	TRBJ2-7	CASSLMQGSEQYF
TRBV7-9	TRBJ2-1	CASSPFTGTGAKNEQFF
TRBV4-3	TRBJ2-3	CASSQDRAGPADTQYF
TRBV27	TRBJ2-3	CASSFSVTGPKYSTDTQYF
TRBV21-1	TRBJ1-2	CASSKGQGAKNYGYTF
TRBV7-8	TRBJ2-1	CASSSGLAESSYNEQFF
TRBV19	TRBJ2-4	CASSMNREAKNIQYF
TRBV7-3	TRBJ2-1	CASSLVPPGNEQFF
TRBV19	TRBJ1-1	CASSIREWNTEAFF
TRBV30	TRBJ2-3	CAWSGDYTDTQYF